Shown below are 20 T cell receptor beta chains from a single sample sequenced in a study of blood T cell repertoires in COVID-19 (dated by TCRdb to 2020 to 2022). The protocol used for the library was the immunoSEQ multiplex PCR assay. TCRdb provides this immuneACCESS table in a form limited to in-frame rearrangements. Some clones are lacking; in checked studies, under half of them reflect an unresolved V gene, and why the rest are absent is not known. Recorded for this sample are about 150,000 clones; over 60% of them occurred a single time. The top ten clones comprise roughly 1.5% of the sample. The sample consisted of peripheral blood. These TCRs come from a man older than 75 with acute or convalescent COVID-19.

A few counts support this clone. V and J are TRBV19 and TRBJ2-7, with 9 bases lining up with TRBD1. The CDR3 sequence is 13 residues long. The germline CDR1 and CDR2 sequences are LNHDA and SQIVND (reference sequence). The V gene end was trimmed by 5 bases and the J gene end by 8 bases; junction bases not matched to a gene: 7. The CDR3 DNA is TGTGCCAGTAGTGTGGGACAGGGAGAGAAGCAGTACGTC. Amino acid sequence: CASSVGQGEKQYV.

The chain is built from TRBV28 and TRBJ1-5; D uncertain. Germline V gene data show CDR1 as MDHEN and CDR2 as SYDVKM. Trimming took off 5 bases at V and 5 bases at J, with 13 bases between the two ends. This CDR3 has 14 amino acids. CDR3 nucleotide sequence: TGTGCCAGCAGTCCTCCGGGAGTCCATCAGCCCCAGCATTTT. Protein: CASSPPGVHQPQHF.

The chain recombines TRBV3-1 (or the pseudogene TRBV3-2) with TRBJ2-6; 9 bases map to TRBD2. Germline loops: CDR1 LGHDT, CDR2 YNNKEL (reference sequence). With V trimmed by 4 bases and J by 2 bases, 12 bases remained unmatched. This CDR3 comprises 19 residues. The CDR3 is CASSPYGGGGAPGANVLTF. The CDR3 DNA follows: TGTGCCAGCAGCCCCTATGGCGGCGGGGGGGCCCCTGGGGCCAACGTCCTGACTTTC.

The chain has TRBV7-2 and TRBJ2-7; D may be TRBD1 (6 bases). CDR3 length equals 13 residues. With 2 bases removed from V and 4 bases from J, the gap between germline ends came to 9 bases. Per the germline V gene, CDR1 is SGHTA and CDR2 is FQGNSA. CDR3 in amino acids: CASSLYRVYEQYF. The CDR3 DNA reads TGTGCCAGCAGCTTATACAGGGTTTACGAGCAGTACTTC.

This clone was seen a few times. The chain employs TRBV6-4 and TRBJ1-3; 8 nucleotides line up with TRBD1. The CDR3 spans 15 residues. Germline values: CDR1 MRHNA, CDR2 SNTAGT. The ends lost 4 bases at V and 2 bases at J; junction bases unmatched: 4. This CDR3 reads CASSGTTGAGNTIYF. CDR3 in DNA: TGTGCCAGCAGTGGAACGACAGGGGCTGGAAACACCATATATTTT.

The chain combines TRBV7-9 with TRBJ1-4; TRBD1 aligns across 8 bases. Trimming at V came to 3 bases and at J to 4 bases, leaving 1 base not matched to a gene. The CDR3 spans 14 residues. The germline V gene encodes CDR1 SEHNR and CDR2 FQNEAQ (reference sequence). CDR3 sequence: CASSFDRGNEKLFF. CDR3 in DNA: TGTGCCAGCAGCTTTGACAGGGGTAATGAAAAACTGTTTTTT.

V usage is TRBV4-3 and J usage is TRBJ1-5, with 7 bases lining up with TRBD1. The CDR3 spans 14 residues. V lost 1 base and J lost 14; bases outside the gene matches: 11. The germline V gene encodes CDR1 LGHNA and CDR2 YSLEER. For the CDR3, the DNA is TGCGCCAGCAGCCAAGCCTTAAATGCAGGGGGAAAGCATTTT. Its translation is CASSQALNAGGKHF.

V and J are TRBV19 and TRBJ2-3, with D possibly TRBD2 on 5 matching bases. CDR1 and CDR2 (germline): LNHDA, SQIVND (reference sequence). V was shortened by 5 bases and J by 3 bases, with 12 bases between the two germline ends. The CDR3 loop spans 14 amino acids. The CDR3 loop reads CASSFRGRTDTQYF. The CDR3 DNA reads TGTGCCAGTAGTTTTCGGGGAAGAACAGATACGCAGTATTTT.

The V and J genes are TRBV5-8 and TRBJ2-2, with 7 bases identical to TRBD1. The germline V gene has CDR1 SGHTS and CDR2 YDEGEE. V gave up 5 bases and J gave up 1 base; unmatched junction bases: 5. This CDR3 contains 15 residues. CDR3 nucleotides: TGTGCCAGCAGGTCCGGGACAGTGAACACCGGGGAGCTGTTTTTT. Translating gives CASRSGTVNTGELFF. Supplemented by reference TRBV5-8 and TRBJ2-2, the full variable domain reads EAGVTQSPTHLIKTRGQQATLRCSPISGHTSVYWYQQALGLGLQFLLWYDEGEERNRGNFPPRFSGRQFPNYSSELNVNALELEDSALYLCASRSGTVNTGELFFGEGSRLTVL.

The gene calls are TRBV7-8 and TRBJ2-5, with D tentatively TRBD1 (6 bases). The CDR3 has 15 residues. V shed 2 bases and J shed 4 bases, with 14 bases lying between them. The germline V gene has CDR1 SGHVS and CDR2 FQNEAQ. The CDR3 DNA sequence: TGTGCCAGCAGCTTAATCTGGGGGCAAGGAGAGACCCAGTACTTC. Protein sequence: CASSLIWGQGETQYF.

The chain is built from TRBV9 and TRBJ1-2; 7 bases map to TRBD1. CDR1 is SGDLS and CDR2 is YYNGEE in the germline V gene. V was pared by 7 bases and J by 8 bases, with 5 bases of the junction left unmatched. The CDR3 consists of 11 residues. This CDR3 reads CASRAGGGYTF. Here the CDR3 DNA reads TGTGCCAGCCGGGCAGGGGGGGGCTACACCTTC.

The chain is built from TRBV3-1 (or the pseudogene TRBV3-2) and TRBJ2-2; D is ambiguous. The germline V gene has CDR1 LGHDT and CDR2 YNNKEL (reference sequence). The CDR3 totals 14 residues. V was shortened by 0 bases and J by 3 bases, with 5 bases between the two germline ends. CDR3 sequence (DNA): TGTGCCAGCAGCCAAGATTCCTACACCGGGGAGCTGTTTTTT. The encoded protein is CASSQDSYTGELFF.

The chain carries TRBV15 and TRBJ2-5; D perhaps matches TRBD1 (7 bases). The CDR3 spans 15 residues. The V gene lost 1 base and the J gene lost 1 base, with 10 bases spanning the gap. The germline V gene encodes CDR1 LNHNV and CDR2 YYDKDF (reference sequence). The chain's CDR3 is CATSRARDSQETQYF. CDR3 in DNA: TGTGCCACCAGCAGAGCGCGGGACAGCCAAGAGACCCAGTACTTC. The full variable domain, in which reference TRBV15 and TRBJ2-5 provide the parts outside the CDR3, is DAMVIQNPRYQVTQFGKPVTLSCSQTLNHNVMYWYQQKSSQAPKLLFHYYDKDFNNEADTPDNFQSRRPNTSFCFLDIRSPGLGDTAMYLCATSRARDSQETQYFGPGTRLLVL.

The chain carries TRBV19 and TRBJ2-5; 11 bases agree with TRBD2. The CDR3 runs 15 residues. Germline values: CDR1 LNHDA, CDR2 SQIVND (reference sequence). V was pared by 5 bases and J by 3 bases, with 5 bases of the junction left unmatched. Here the CDR3 reads CASSSSGGREETQYF. The CDR3 region has the DNA TGTGCCAGTAGTTCTAGCGGGGGGCGGGAAGAGACCCAGTACTTC.

The chain has TRBV28 and TRBJ2-1, with a tentative D call TRBD1 (5 bases). The CDR3 consists of 15 residues. With 6 bases removed from V and 0 bases from J, the gap between germline ends came to 12 bases. Germline CDR1 reads MDHEN; CDR2 reads SYDVKM. The CDR3 nucleotides are TGTGCCAGCAGCCGTAGGGGATACTCCTACAATGAGCAGTTCTTC. This translates into CASSRRGYSYNEQFF.

The J gene is TRBJ2-7, the V gene TRBV5-4, with 7 bases identical to TRBD2. The CDR3 loop spans 14 amino acids. Trimming took 3 bases from V and 3 from J; bases not matched to a gene: 6. CDR1 is SGHNT and CDR2 is YYREEE in the germline V gene (reference sequence). CDR3 loop: CASSSQTSDYEQYF. The CDR3 DNA follows: TGTGCCAGCAGCTCGCAAACTAGCGACTACGAGCAGTACTTC.

This chain uses TRBV7-9 with TRBJ2-2; 8 bases agree with TRBD1. The CDR3 has 19 residues. Germline CDR1 and CDR2: SEHNR and FQNEAQ (reference sequence). Trimming removed 2 bases from V and 6 bases from J; junction bases left unmatched: 17. CDR3 in DNA: TGTGCCAGCAGCTTATCCAGGCTGGCTGGACAGGGTAACGCCGGGGAGCTGTTTTTT. Residues: CASSLSRLAGQGNAGELFF.

This clone has just a few counts. The chain carries TRBV6-2 or TRBV6-3 and TRBJ2-1; 7 bases agree with TRBD1. J was trimmed by 2 bases and V by 2 bases; bases with no gene match: 6. The CDR3 has 16 amino acids. CDR1 and CDR2 (germline): MNHEY, SVGEGT. CDR3 in DNA: TGTGCCAGCAGTTACCTGGGACAGCCACCCTACAATGAGCAGTTCTTC. Its protein product is CASSYLGQPPYNEQFF.

This sequence joins TRBV11-3 and TRBJ1-2, with D perhaps TRBD1 (5 bases). CDR3 length: 15 amino acids. Germline lookup yields CDR1 SGHNT and CDR2 YENEEA. Trimming removed 5 bases from V and 4 bases from J, with 17 bases in between. CDR3 region: CASSAHPGQGYGYTF. As DNA, the CDR3 is TGTGCCAGCAGCGCCCACCCCGGGCAGGGCTATGGCTACACCTTC.

The chain has TRBV11-1 and TRBJ1-2; no definite D call. CDR1 is SGHAT, CDR2 FQDESV, per germline (reference sequence). Trimming stripped 1 base from V and 1 base from J, with 7 bases between. The length of the CDR3 is 14 residues. This CDR3 reads CASSLEGSNYGYTF. The DNA of the CDR3 is TGTGCCAGCAGCTTAGAAGGGAGTAACTATGGCTACACCTTC.